This T cell receptor (beta chain) is drawn from a study of blood T cell repertoires in COVID-19. About the research overall: Collection of acute and convalescent COVID-19 samples took place in the United States, Italy and Spain.

This clone was detected only a few times. Original methodology: Counts of nucleated cells, estimated from reference gene primer amplification, were obtained. Only in-frame clones appear in the TCRdb table, and some are missing; sequencing was by immunoSEQ multiplex PCR. The V and J calls and clone size come from that table; D and trimming were worked out from the DNA. The table records approximately 170,000 clones, 70% to 90% of them present only once. The origin of this receptor is a human donor in a cohort sampled during active COVID-19. Sequencing was performed on peripheral blood.

The CDR3, as DNA: TGTGCCAGCAGCCAAGTTAGCGACTACGAGCAGTACTTC. This sequence encodes CASSQVSDYEQYF. This chain connects TRBV3-1 (or the pseudogene TRBV3-2) to TRBJ2-7; perhaps TRBD2 as D (5 bases). Germline CDR1 reads LGHDT; CDR2 reads YNNKEL (reference sequence). CDR3 length: 13 residues. Trimming took off 1 base at V and 3 bases at J, with 7 bases between the two ends.